Listed below are T cell receptor beta chains from one sample, sequenced in a study of blood T cell repertoires in COVID-19. Assay used: immunoSEQ multiplex PCR; TCRdb lists only in-frame clones, some missing. Of roughly 150,000 clones in the sample, approximately 84% were seen once. Sequenced sample: peripheral blood. The receptors shown here come from a woman aged 60-75 years with COVID-19, enrolled during active disease. Each CDR3 is given without its conserved first and last residue.

v_call	cdr3_length	j_call	cdr3_aa
TRBV28	10	TRBJ2-1	ASSLSPGGQF
TRBV6-1	10	TRBJ2-1	ASSYVSNEQF
TRBV10-3	11	TRBJ2-5	AIRTEYQETQY
TRBV6-6	12	TRBJ2-7	ASSPGQVTYEQY
TRBV12-3/TRBV12-4	10	TRBJ2-7	ASSFSVYEQY
TRBV5-5	12	TRBJ2-7	ASLRDRETYEQY
TRBV6-5	11	TRBJ1-2	ASSSDKNYGYT
TRBV4-1	13	TRBJ2-7	ASSQGQGRFYEQY
TRBV18	12	TRBJ2-1	ASSRAGGYNEQF
TRBV5-1	11	TRBJ2-5	ASSLKGRETQY
TRBV14	15	TRBJ2-1	ASSPPGLAHLRPRQF
TRBV5-4	13	TRBJ2-1	ASSTAGGNYNEQF
TRBV4-1	13	TRBJ1-1	ASKWEERMNTEAF
TRBV6-5	11	TRBJ1-1	ASRYGQWTEAF
TRBV5-1	15	TRBJ2-1	ASSSGGTSGRSNEQF
TRBV2	13	TRBJ1-3	AAQSNRGIGNTIY
TRBV7-9	11	TRBJ2-1	ASSLGSRDEQF
TRBV5-6	13	TRBJ2-6	ASLWWGTGANVLT
TRBV11-3	12	TRBJ1-1	ASSKQGSNTEAF
TRBV11-3	12	TRBJ2-1	ASSPSSGSQEQF
TRBV19	11	TRBJ2-1	ASSIVGHNEQF
TRBV6-5	13	TRBJ1-1	ASSYSPDRNTEAF
TRBV23-1	13	TRBJ1-2	ASSPLGRGLYGYT
TRBV3-1/TRBV3-2	10	TRBJ2-3	ASSPGTDTQY
TRBV28	11	TRBJ1-4	ASSGGTNEKLF
TRBV9	12	TRBJ1-1	ASSGGDRNTEAF
TRBV30	11	TRBJ1-5	AWTGGPGEPQH